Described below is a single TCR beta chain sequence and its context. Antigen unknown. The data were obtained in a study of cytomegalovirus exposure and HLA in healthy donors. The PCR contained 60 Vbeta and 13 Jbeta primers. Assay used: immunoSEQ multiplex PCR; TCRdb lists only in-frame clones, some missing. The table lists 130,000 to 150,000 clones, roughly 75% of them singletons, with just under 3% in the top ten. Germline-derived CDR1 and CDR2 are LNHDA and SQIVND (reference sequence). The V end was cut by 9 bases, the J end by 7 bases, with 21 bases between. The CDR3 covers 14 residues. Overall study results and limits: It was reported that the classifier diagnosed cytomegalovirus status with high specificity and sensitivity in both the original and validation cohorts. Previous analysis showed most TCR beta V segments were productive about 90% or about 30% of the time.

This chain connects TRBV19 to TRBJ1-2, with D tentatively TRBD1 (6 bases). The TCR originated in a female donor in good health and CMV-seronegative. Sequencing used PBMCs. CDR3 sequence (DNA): TGTGCCAGCCATCAGGCGGGGGGCGCAGGTGGCTACACCTTC. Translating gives CASHQAGGAGGYTF.